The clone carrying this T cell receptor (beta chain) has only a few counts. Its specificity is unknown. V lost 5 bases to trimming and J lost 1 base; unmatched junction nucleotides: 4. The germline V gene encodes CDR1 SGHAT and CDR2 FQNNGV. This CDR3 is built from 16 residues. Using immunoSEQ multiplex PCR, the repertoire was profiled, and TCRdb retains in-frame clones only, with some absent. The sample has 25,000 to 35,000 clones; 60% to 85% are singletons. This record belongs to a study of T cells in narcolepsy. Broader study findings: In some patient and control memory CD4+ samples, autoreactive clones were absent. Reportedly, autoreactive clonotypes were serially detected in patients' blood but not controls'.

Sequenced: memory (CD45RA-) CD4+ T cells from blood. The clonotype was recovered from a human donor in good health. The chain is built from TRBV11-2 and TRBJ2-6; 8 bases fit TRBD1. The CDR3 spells CASSRQGSSGANVLTF. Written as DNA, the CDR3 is TGTGCCAGCAGCAGACAGGGGTCGTCTGGGGCCAACGTCCTGACTTTC.